This TCR beta chain appears in the sequencing data of a study of shared clonotypes between healthy human individuals (dated by TCRdb to about 2020). For context, the study as a whole: A few men and a couple of women, aged 18 to 49 years, made up the cohort. To estimate repertoire size and how much clonotypes are shared between individuals, the study performed deep sequencing of blood TCR repertoires from about five healthy adults. For each donor, three plates each were used for CD4 naive and CD4 memory, two plates were used for CD8 naive, and one plate was used for CD8 memory. Different laboratories and diverse techniques were used to prepare libraries and sequence TCR repertoires, to increase sequencing depth and limit assay-specific biases. Per donor, leukapheresis produced somewhere between about 0.9 and 9.5 billion PBMCs. What the work shows at the level of the full study, not this receptor alone: Based on pairwise subsampling, the degree of clonotype sharing among donors was expected to be affected by sequencing depth. Estimated clonotype richness was generally larger for naive than for memory subsets. The small number of donors limited the genetic and exposure-history diversity represented. Clonotypes shared by all four sorted-subset donors showed higher generation probabilities than non-shared clonotypes. When four donors were compared, the shared fraction of clonotypes was approximately 5% for naive CD4, more than 3% for naive CD8, 2.3% for memory CD4, and roughly 0.4% for memory CD8. Incomplete sequencing was indicated by rarefaction of sorted-subset datasets, despite the large sequencing depth. Only blood was sampled, and tissue TCR repertoires likely differ from those in blood.

Using the deep immunoSEQ assay, multiplex PCR amplified TCR CDR3 regions from genomic DNA. Extracted genomic DNA from each cell subset was distributed evenly across all wells of several immunoSEQ 96-well plates, and each plate was treated as a replicate. For sorted subsets, about 200 ng genomic DNA, equal to tens of thousands of T cell genomes, was loaded into each replicate PCR. The purified libraries were quantified using a Qubit 3.0 fluorometer, sized with a Bioanalyzer 2100, and then quantified again using the KAPA Library Quantification kit. Each immunoSEQ 96-well plate was sequenced on its own single-read 150-cycle Illumina NextSeq 550 flow cell. As for the authors' bioinformatics: Because the immunoSEQ output included only junctional sequences and no quality scores, the filtering could not be the same as the filtering used for full-length reads. Sequences were annotated with PyIR, a Python wrapper for IgBLAST v1.9, using IMGT germline references to assign V/J genes and CDR3. Reads with weak V/J assignments (E-value above 1e-6), missing CDR3, stop codons, out-of-frame junctions, or ambiguous translated residues were removed. A V3J clonotype was defined by an identical inferred V gene, J gene, and CDR3 amino acid sequence. Percentage overlap between repertoires was computed as shared unique clonotypes divided by the size of the smaller repertoire. Richness of each repertoire was evaluated using RTK rarefaction, the Chao1 estimator, and Recon v2.1 estimates of unobserved clonotypes. Generation probabilities for all TCRbeta clonotypes obtained by the gDNA method from a few donors were computed using OLGA. The clones in this table, taken by TCRdb from immuneACCESS, are in-frame only. Not every clone is retained; where verified, under half of the shortfall comes from an unresolved V gene, and the cause of the rest is unknown. V and J calls and clone size are as listed in that table; D and trimming were resolved from the DNA. The table for this sample lists roughly 2 million clones; less than 95% of them were counted only once. The ten largest clones take up around 1.1% of the sample.

The CDR3 runs 15 residues from the cysteine to the phenylalanine. Solely the CDR3 DNA is kept, with 45 bases framed from the first base. The germline V end is reduced by 0 bases and the J end by 10 bases; junction bases left unmatched: 8. Reading the germline V gene (reference sequence) gives CDR1 MNHEY and CDR2 SMNVEV. A remark on this clone: Its target antigen remains unknown. Per-nucleotide qualities are absent, and no much larger clonotype sits a single base away.

For the CD8 naive samples, CD45RO-negative cells were positively selected for CCR7, yielding a CD45RA+CCR7+ population from which TemRA cells were excluded. The donors were healthy, HIV-negative adults who had no recently reported acute infections or vaccinations. Every donor was a Caucasian adult residing in Nashville, Tennessee, USA. After blood collection by leukapheresis, PBMCs were isolated using Ficoll-Histopaque density gradient centrifugation and then cryopreserved in the vapor phase of liquid nitrogen. Analytical flow cytometry was used to check the purity and quantity of every magnetically sorted T cell population. Genomic DNA was isolated from each sorted fraction and quantified by UV absorbance on a Nanodrop 2000c.

Sequencing input: naive CD8+ T cells sorted from blood. What this sample's cell subset or site label stands for: CD45RA+CCR7+. The clonotype was recovered from a young man in good health. This receptor chain uses TRBV27 and TRBJ2-4; 8 nucleotides in the junction match TRBD2. The nucleotide sequence reads as follows: TGTGCCAGCAGTTTATCGATCGGGGGGGACCTTATTCAGTACTTC. It specifies CASSLSIGGDLIQYF.